This T cell receptor beta chain came from a study of T cell responses to AZD1222 COVID-19 vaccine. The V end lost 3 bases, the J end lost 4 bases, and 6 bases lay between the germline ends. CDR1 is KGHSH, CDR2 LQKENI, per germline. CDR3 length: 12 amino acids. Produced via immunoSEQ multiplex PCR; TCRdb's table is partial and in-frame only. The sample yields about 97,000 clones, more than 70% seen once. The chain uses TRBV18 and TRBJ2-5; D ambiguous. This specimen consisted of peripheral blood, obtained on day 0 of AZD1222 vaccination. This TCR derives from an adult in good health. The CDR3: CASSPWGETQYF. CDR3 DNA sequence: TGTGCCAGCTCACCGTGGGGAGAGACCCAGTACTTC.